Each of the 15 T cell receptor beta chains below was sequenced from the same sample in a study of shared clonotypes between healthy human individuals. Using immunoSEQ multiplex PCR, the repertoire was profiled, and TCRdb retains in-frame clones only, with some absent. The sample holds about 2 million clones, 85% to 95% seen once. Sequenced sample: naive CD4+ T cells sorted from blood. Subset specified: CD45RA+ positively selected. The receptor set was obtained from a man aged 18 to 30 in good health.

V gene TRBV19 combines with J gene TRBJ2-7, with TRBD2 identical over 13 bases. The germline gives CDR1 LNHDA, CDR2 SQIVND (reference sequence). Unmatched junction bases numbered 3, after V lost 4 bases and J lost 0 bases. The CDR3 is 16 amino acids. CDR3 in DNA: TGTGCCAGTAGTAGCTGGACTAGCGGGAGCTCCTACGAGCAGTACTTC. This encodes CASSSWTSGSSYEQYF.

The chain couples TRBV18 to TRBJ2-7, with D perhaps TRBD1 or TRBD2 (5 bases each). V lost 4 bases and J lost 8, with 15 bases in between. CDR1 and CDR2 from the germline V gene are KGHSH and LQKENI. This CDR3 is built from 13 residues. The chain's CDR3 is CASSLGTGGKQYF. The CDR3 bases are TGTGCCAGCTCACTGGGGACGGGCGGTAAGCAGTACTTC.

The chain is built from TRBV7-2 and TRBJ2-7; D possibly corresponds to TRBD1 (6 bases). CDR3 length: 14 residues. With 2 bases removed from V and 3 bases from J, the gap between germline ends came to 11 bases. Germline assignment: CDR1 SGHTA and CDR2 FQGNSA. The CDR3 loop is CASSLRQVGYEQYF. In DNA form, the CDR3 reads TGTGCCAGCAGCTTAAGACAGGTGGGCTACGAGCAGTACTTC.

The chain couples TRBV27 to TRBJ1-1, with a weak D call TRBD1 (5 bases). The CDR3 is made up of 15 amino acids. V shed 2 bases and J shed 7 bases, with 17 bases lying between them. Germline-derived CDR1 and CDR2 are MNHEY and SMNVEV (reference sequence). CDR3 in amino acids: CASSLRGEARGEAFF. CDR3 nucleotide sequence: TGTGCCAGCAGTTTAAGGGGCGAGGCCAGAGGTGAAGCTTTCTTT.

Note on this clone: Other DNA sequences in the same sample also yield this CDR3. The chain joins TRBV19 to TRBJ1-1, with D hard to call. CDR3 size: 12 residues. V lost 5 bases, J lost 1 base, and 5 bases lay in between. Germline CDR1 LNHDA, CDR2 SQIVND (reference sequence). The CDR3 DNA is TGTGCCAGTAGTCCCCAGAACACTGAAGCTTTCTTT. As protein: CASSPQNTEAFF. The complete variable domain, with remaining parts taken from reference TRBV19 and TRBJ1-1, reads DGGITQSPKYLFRKEGQNVTLSCEQNLNHDAMYWYRQDPGQGLRLIYYSQIVNDFQKGDIAEGYSVSREKKESFPLTVTSAQKNPTAFYLCASSPQNTEAFFGQGTRLTVV.

The chain is built from TRBV6-5 and TRBJ1-4; 9 bases align to TRBD1. The CDR3 is made up of 16 amino acids. The germline V gene has CDR1 MNHEY and CDR2 SVGAGI. With V trimmed by 2 bases and J by 6 bases, 7 bases remained unmatched. This chain's CDR3 is CASSYLRGQGYEKLFF. The CDR3 nucleotides are TGTGCCAGCAGTTACCTCCGGGGACAGGGATATGAAAAACTGTTTTTT.

The rearrangement uses TRBV2 and TRBJ1-1; perhaps TRBD1 as D (5 bases). This CDR3 has 14 amino acids. The V and J ends lost 5 bases and 0 bases respectively, with 10 bases between them. The germline gives CDR1 SNHLY, CDR2 FYNNEI. In DNA, the CDR3 is TGTGCCAGCAGTTCACAGGAGATGAACACTGAAGCTTTCTTT. Its protein product is CASSSQEMNTEAFF.

This chain's CDR3 is CASYTPQGGNTEAFF. The CDR3 nucleotides read TGTGCCAGTTACACCCCCCAAGGGGGGAACACTGAAGCTTTCTTT. This chain connects TRBV19 to TRBJ1-1, with D possibly TRBD1 on 6 matching bases. Germline V gives CDR1 LNHDA, CDR2 SQIVND (reference sequence). This CDR3 has 15 amino acids. V was trimmed by 8 bases and J by 1 base, leaving 17 bases between them.

The chain carries TRBV7-9 and TRBJ2-1; TRBD1 matches at 11 bases. Germline trimming cut 5 bases from V and 8 bases from J; bases unmatched to any gene: 11. In germline, CDR1 is SEHNR, CDR2 FQNEAQ (reference sequence). The CDR3 covers 16 residues. CDR3 sequence (DNA): TGTGCCAGCAGCAAACTTCCCGGGACAGGGGGTGATGAGCAGTTCTTC. It codes for CASSKLPGTGGDEQFF.

The chain has TRBV30 and TRBJ2-1, with 9 bases that match TRBD2. Germline assignment: CDR1 GTSNPN and CDR2 SVGIG (reference sequence). The CDR3 is made up of 15 amino acids. J gave up 8 bases and V 5 bases, and 13 bases lay outside the gene matches. Here the CDR3 reads CAWRRILAGPDEQFF. CDR3 nucleotide sequence: TGTGCCTGGCGAAGGATCCTAGCGGGACCGGATGAGCAGTTCTTC.

This clone was picked up one time. This CDR3 is CASSLTGTSGTTGELFF. The CDR3 DNA sequence: TGTGCCAGCAGCTTAACCGGGACTAGCGGGACCACCGGGGAGCTGTTTTTT. The chain has TRBV7-6 and TRBJ2-2; 13 bases line up with TRBD2. Trimming took 2 bases from V and 4 from J; bases not matched to a gene: 4. The CDR3 contains 17 residues. Germline V gives CDR1 SGHVS, CDR2 FNYEAQ.

The chain uses TRBV10-1 and TRBJ2-1; a possible D gene is TRBD2 (6 bases). The V end was cut by 3 bases, the J end by 6 bases, with 15 bases between. This CDR3 contains 15 residues. Germline loops: CDR1 WNHNN, CDR2 SYGVQD (reference sequence). As DNA, the CDR3 is TGCGCCAGCAGTGACGGCGGGACCCTTGGCAATGAGCAGTTCTTC. Its protein is CASSDGGTLGNEQFF.

The V call is TRBV7-9, the J call TRBJ1-1, with D uncertain. From germline, CDR1 is SEHNR and CDR2 FQNEAQ (reference sequence). The CDR3 is 12 amino acids. The V end lost 3 bases, the J end lost 4 bases, and 6 bases lay between the germline ends. The CDR3 DNA follows: TGTGCCAGCAGCTTTTCAGGCACTGAAGCTTTCTTT. Encoded protein: CASSFSGTEAFF.

The chain couples TRBV28 to TRBJ2-3, with D hard to call. The V gene's germline CDR1 is MDHEN and CDR2 SYDVKM. The CDR3 runs 13 residues. Trimming took 6 bases from V and 0 from J, leaving 7 bases between them. CDR3 nucleotide sequence: TGTGCCAGCAGAGCCTCTAGCACAGATACGCAGTATTTT. Protein product: CASRASSTDTQYF.

The count of this clone is one. The chain uses TRBV6-5 and TRBJ2-1, with 10 bases identical to TRBD2. V dropped 5 bases and J dropped 12; count of bases not matched to a gene: 7. The V gene's germline CDR1 is MNHEY and CDR2 SVGAGI. The CDR3 runs to 13 residues. CDR3 protein: CASSTSIAGGQFF. The CDR3 DNA sequence: TGTGCCAGCAGTACATCCATAGCGGGAGGGCAGTTCTTC.